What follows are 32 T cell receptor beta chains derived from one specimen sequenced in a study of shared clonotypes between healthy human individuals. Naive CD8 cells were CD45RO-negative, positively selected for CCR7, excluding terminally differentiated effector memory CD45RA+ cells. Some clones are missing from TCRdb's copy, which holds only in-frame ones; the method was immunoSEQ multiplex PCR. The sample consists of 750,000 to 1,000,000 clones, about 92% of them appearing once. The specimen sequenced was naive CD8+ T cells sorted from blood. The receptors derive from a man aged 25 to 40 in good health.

CDR3 sequence: CASSPTWGTDTQYF. The CDR3 DNA sequence: TGTGCCAGCAGCCCAACCTGGGGCACAGATACGCAGTATTTT. The chain uses TRBV7-9 and TRBJ2-3; no clear D gene. The ends were cut back, 5 bases at V and 1 base at J, with 10 bases in the middle. Germline CDR1 is SEHNR and CDR2 is FQNEAQ (reference sequence). This CDR3 has 14 amino acids. The full variable domain, completed using reference TRBV7-9 and TRBJ2-3, is DTGVSQNPRHKITKRGQNVTFRCDPISEHNRLYWYRQTLGQGPEFLTYFQNEAQLEKSRLLSDRFSAERPKGSFSTLEIQRTEQGDSAMYLCASSPTWGTDTQYFGPGTRLTVL.

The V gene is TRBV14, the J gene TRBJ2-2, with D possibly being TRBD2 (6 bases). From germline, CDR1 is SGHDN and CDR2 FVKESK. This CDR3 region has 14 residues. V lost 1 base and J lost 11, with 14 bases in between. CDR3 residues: CASSQAGGVRELFF. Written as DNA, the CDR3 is TGTGCCAGCAGCCAAGCTGGCGGGGTCCGTGAGCTGTTTTTT.

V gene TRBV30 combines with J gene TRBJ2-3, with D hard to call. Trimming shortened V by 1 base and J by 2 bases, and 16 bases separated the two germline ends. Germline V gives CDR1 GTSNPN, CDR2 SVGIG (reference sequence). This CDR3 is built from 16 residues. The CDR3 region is CAWSGVSSPATDTQYF. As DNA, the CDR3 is TGTGCCTGGAGTGGAGTTTCCTCGCCTGCCACAGATACGCAGTATTTT. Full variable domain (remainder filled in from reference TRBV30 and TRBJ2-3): SQTIHQWPATLVQPVGSPLSLECTVEGTSNPNLYWYRQAAGRGLQLLFYSVGIGQISSEVPQNLSASRPQDRQFILSSKKLLLSDSGFYLCAWSGVSSPATDTQYFGPGTRLTVL.

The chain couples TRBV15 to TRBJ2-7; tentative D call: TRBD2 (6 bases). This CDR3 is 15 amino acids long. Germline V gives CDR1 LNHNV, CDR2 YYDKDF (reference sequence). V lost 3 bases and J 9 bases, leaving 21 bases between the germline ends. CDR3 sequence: CATSSVGGGVLGQYF. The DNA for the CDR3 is TGTGCCACCAGCAGTGTGGGAGGAGGGGTCCTCGGGCAGTACTTC.

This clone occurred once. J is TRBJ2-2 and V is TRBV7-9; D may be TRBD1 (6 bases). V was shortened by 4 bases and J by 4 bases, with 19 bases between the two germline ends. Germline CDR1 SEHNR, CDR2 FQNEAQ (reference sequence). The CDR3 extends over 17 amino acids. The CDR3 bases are TGTGCCAGCAGCTCACTCCGGGACATGGGTTTCACCGGGGAGCTGTTTTTT. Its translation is CASSSLRDMGFTGELFF. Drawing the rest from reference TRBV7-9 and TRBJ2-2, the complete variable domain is DTGVSQNPRHKITKRGQNVTFRCDPISEHNRLYWYRQTLGQGPEFLTYFQNEAQLEKSRLLSDRFSAERPKGSFSTLEIQRTEQGDSAMYLCASSSLRDMGFTGELFFGEGSRLTVL.

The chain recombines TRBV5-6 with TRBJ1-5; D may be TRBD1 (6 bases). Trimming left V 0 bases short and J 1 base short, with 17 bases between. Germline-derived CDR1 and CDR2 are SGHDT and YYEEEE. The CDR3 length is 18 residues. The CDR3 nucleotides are TGTGCCAGCAGCTTGGGGCCCCGGGGGCCGAGGAGCAATCAGCCCCAGCATTTT. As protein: CASSLGPRGPRSNQPQHF.

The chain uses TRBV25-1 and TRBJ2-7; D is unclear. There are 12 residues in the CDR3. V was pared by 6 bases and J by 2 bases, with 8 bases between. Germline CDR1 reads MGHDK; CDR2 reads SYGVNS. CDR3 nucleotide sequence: TGTGCCAGCAGCGTGTTCGCCTACGAGCAGTACTTC. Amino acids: CASSVFAYEQYF.

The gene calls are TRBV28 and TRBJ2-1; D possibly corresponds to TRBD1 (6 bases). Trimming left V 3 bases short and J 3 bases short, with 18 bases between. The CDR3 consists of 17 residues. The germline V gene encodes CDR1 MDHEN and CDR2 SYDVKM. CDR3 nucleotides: TGTGCCAGCAGTTTCCGCCAGACAGGAAGGATCTACAATGAGCAGTTCTTC. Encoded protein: CASSFRQTGRIYNEQFF.

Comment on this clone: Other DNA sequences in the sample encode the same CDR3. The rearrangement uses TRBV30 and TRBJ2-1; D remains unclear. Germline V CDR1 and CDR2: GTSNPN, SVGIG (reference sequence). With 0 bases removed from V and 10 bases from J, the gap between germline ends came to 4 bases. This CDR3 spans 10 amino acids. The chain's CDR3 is CAWSVSEQFF. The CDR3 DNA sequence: TGTGCCTGGAGTGTATCCGAGCAGTTCTTC.

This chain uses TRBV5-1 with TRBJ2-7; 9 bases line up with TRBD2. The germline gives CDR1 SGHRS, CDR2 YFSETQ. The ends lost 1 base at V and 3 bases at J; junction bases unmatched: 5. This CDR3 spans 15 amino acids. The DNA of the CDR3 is TGCGCCAGCAGCTTGATAGCGGGAGCGGGCTACGAGCAGTACTTC. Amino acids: CASSLIAGAGYEQYF.

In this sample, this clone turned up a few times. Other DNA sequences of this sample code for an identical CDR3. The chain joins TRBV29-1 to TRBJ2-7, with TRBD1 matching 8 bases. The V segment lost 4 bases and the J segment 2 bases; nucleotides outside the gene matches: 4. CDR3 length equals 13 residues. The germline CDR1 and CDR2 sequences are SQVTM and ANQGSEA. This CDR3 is CSVVAGGAYEQYF. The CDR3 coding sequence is TGCAGCGTTGTTGCAGGGGGCGCCTACGAGCAGTACTTC.

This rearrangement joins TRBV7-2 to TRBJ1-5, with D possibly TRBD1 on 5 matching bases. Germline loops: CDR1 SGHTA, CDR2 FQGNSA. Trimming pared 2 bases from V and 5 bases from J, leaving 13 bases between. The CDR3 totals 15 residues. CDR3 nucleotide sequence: TGTGCCAGCAGCTTAACAGGACCTGCGGATCAGCCCCAGCATTTT. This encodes CASSLTGPADQPQHF.

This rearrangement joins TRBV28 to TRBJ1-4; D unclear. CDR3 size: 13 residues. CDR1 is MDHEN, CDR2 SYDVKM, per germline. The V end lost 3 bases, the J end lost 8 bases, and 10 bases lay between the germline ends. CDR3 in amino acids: CASSLKRTEKLFF. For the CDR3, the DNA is TGTGCCAGCAGTTTGAAAAGGACCGAAAAACTGTTTTTT.

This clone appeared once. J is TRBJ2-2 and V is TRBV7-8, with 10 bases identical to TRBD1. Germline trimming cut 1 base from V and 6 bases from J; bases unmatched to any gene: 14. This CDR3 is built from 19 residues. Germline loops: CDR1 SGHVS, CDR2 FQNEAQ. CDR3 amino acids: CASSLVIVLGQGLSGELFF. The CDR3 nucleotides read TGTGCCAGCAGCTTAGTCATTGTCTTGGGACAGGGGCTGTCCGGGGAGCTGTTTTTT.

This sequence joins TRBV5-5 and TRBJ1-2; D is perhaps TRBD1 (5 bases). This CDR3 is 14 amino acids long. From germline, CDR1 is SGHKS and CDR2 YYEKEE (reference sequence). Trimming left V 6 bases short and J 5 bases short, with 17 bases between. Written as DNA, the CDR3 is TGTGCCAGCACCACTTGGGGCTCTTATTATGGCTACACCTTC. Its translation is CASTTWGSYYGYTF.

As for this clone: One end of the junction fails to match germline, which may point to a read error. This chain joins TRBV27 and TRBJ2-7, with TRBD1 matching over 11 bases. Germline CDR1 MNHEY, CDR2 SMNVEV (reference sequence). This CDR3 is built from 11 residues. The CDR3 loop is CASSSGQGANF. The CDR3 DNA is TGTGCCAGCAGCTCCGGACAGGGGGCGAACTTC.

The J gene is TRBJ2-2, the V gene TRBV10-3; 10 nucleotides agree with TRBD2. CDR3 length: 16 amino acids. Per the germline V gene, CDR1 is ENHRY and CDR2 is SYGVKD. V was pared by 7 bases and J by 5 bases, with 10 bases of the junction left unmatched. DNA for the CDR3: TGTGCCATCAAGATTCGGCTAGCGGGAGATACCGGGGAGCTGTTTTTT. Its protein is CAIKIRLAGDTGELFF.

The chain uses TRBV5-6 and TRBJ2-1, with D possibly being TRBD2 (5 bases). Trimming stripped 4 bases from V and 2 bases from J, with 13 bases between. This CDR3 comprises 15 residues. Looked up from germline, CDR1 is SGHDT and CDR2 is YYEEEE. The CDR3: CASSRTASPYNEQFF. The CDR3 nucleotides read TGTGCCAGCAGCCGGACGGCTAGCCCCTACAATGAGCAGTTCTTC.

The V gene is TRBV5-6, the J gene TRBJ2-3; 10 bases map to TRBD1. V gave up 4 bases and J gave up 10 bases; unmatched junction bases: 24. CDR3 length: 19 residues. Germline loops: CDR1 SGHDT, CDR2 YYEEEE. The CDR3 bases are TGTGCCAGCAGCCAAAGGGTAGACCGGGACAGGGGCCCCCTGGGGGCGCAGTATTTT. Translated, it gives CASSQRVDRDRGPLGAQYF.

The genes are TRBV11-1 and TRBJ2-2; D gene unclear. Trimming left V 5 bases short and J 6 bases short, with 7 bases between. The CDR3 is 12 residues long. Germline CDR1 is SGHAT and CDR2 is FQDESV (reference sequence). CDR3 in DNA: TGTGCCAGCAGCCAAGCCCCCGGGGAGCTGTTTTTT. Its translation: CASSQAPGELFF.

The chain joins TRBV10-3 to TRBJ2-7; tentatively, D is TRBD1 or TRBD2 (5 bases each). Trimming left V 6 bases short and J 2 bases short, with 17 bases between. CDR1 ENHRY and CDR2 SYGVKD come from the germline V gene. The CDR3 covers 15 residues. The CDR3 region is CAIREPDSGTYEQYF. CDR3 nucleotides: TGTGCCATCAGAGAGCCGGACTCAGGGACCTACGAGCAGTACTTC.

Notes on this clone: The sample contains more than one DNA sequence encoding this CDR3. The CDR3 nucleotides are TGTGCCAGCAGTTACTGGGCGGCGGAACAAGAGACCCAGTACTTC. It codes for CASSYWAAEQETQYF. This chain uses TRBV6-5 with TRBJ2-5, with unresolved D. The CDR3 is 15 residues long. Deletions cut 1 base from V and 2 bases from J, with 11 bases between. Germline CDR1 is MNHEY and CDR2 is SVGAGI.

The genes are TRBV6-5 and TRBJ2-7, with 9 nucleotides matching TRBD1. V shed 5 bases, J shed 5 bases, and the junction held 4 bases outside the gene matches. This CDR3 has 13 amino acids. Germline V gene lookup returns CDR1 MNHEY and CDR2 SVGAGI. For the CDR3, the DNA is TGTGCCAGCAGTCCCGGGACAGGGAACGAGCAGTACTTC. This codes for CASSPGTGNEQYF.

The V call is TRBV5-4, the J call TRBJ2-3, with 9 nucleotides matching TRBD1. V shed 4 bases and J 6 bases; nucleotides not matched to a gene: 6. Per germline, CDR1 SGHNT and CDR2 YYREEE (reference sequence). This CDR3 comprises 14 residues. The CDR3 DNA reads TGTGCCAGCAGCGGGGGACAGGGCTGGGATACGCAGTATTTT. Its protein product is CASSGGQGWDTQYF.

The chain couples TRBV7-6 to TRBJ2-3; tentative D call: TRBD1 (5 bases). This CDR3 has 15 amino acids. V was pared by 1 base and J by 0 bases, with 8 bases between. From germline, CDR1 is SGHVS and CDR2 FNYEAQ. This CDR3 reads CASSLVGPSTDTQYF. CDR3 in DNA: TGTGCCAGCAGCTTAGTGGGGCCAAGCACAGATACGCAGTATTTT.

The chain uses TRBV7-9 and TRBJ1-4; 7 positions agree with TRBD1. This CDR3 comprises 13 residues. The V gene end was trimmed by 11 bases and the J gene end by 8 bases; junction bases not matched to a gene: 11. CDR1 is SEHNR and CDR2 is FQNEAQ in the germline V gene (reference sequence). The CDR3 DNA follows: TGTGCCCTGGAGCCACAGGGGTACGAAAAACTGTTTTTT. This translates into CALEPQGYEKLFF.

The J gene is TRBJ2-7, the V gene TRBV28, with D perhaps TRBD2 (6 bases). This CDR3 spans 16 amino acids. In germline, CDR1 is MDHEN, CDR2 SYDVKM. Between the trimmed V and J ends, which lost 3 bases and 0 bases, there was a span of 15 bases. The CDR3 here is CASSFTGLLSSYEQYF. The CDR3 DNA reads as TGTGCCAGCAGTTTTACGGGACTCCTGAGCTCCTACGAGCAGTACTTC.

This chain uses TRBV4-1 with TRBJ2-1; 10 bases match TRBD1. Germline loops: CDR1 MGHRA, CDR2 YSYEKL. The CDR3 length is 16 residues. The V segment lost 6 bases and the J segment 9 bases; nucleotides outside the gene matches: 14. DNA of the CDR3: TGCGCCAGCAGGGACCCGGGACAGGGGCTAACGAGTGAGCAGTTCTTC. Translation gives CASRDPGQGLTSEQFF.

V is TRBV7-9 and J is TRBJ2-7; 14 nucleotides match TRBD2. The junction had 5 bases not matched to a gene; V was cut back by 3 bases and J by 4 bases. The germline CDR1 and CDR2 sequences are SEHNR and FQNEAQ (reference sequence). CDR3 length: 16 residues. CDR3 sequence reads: CASSLTSGRAGYEQYF. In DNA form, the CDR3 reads TGTGCCAGCAGCTTGACTAGCGGGAGGGCCGGGTACGAGCAGTACTTC.

The CDR3 spells CASLASGRNEQFF. CDR3 DNA: TGTGCCAGTTTGGCTAGCGGGCGCAATGAGCAGTTCTTC. The V gene is TRBV7-8, the J gene TRBJ2-1, with 8 bases lining up with TRBD2. Germline CDR1 reads SGHVS; CDR2 reads FQNEAQ. The CDR3 consists of 13 residues. V lost 9 bases, J lost 6 bases, and 7 bases stayed unmatched.

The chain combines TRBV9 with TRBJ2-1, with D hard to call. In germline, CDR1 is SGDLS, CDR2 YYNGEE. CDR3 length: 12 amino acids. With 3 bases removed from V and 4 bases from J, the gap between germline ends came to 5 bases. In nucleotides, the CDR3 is TGTGCCAGCAGCGCCATTTACAATGAGCAGTTCTTC. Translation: CASSAIYNEQFF.

This CDR3 is CATRSGHGGELFF. The CDR3 nucleotides read TGTGCCACCCGTAGCGGCCACGGCGGGGAGCTGTTTTTT. The gene calls are TRBV9 and TRBJ2-2, with D perhaps matching TRBD2 (6 bases). CDR3 length: 13 amino acids. Germline V gene data show CDR1 as SGDLS and CDR2 as YYNGEE. V lost 9 bases and J lost 7, with 16 bases in between.